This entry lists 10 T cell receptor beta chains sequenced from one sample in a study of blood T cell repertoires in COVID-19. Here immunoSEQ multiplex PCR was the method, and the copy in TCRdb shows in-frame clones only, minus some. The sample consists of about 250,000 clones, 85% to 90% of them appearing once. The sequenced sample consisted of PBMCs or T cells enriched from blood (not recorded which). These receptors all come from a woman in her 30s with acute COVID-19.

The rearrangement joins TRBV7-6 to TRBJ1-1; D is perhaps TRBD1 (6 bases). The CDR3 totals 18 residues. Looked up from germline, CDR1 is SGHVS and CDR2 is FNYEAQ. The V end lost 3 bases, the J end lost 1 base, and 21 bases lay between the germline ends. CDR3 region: CASSFPGDGVLTNTEAFF. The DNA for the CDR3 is TGTGCCAGCAGCTTCCCAGGGGATGGGGTTCTTACGAACACTGAAGCTTTCTTT.

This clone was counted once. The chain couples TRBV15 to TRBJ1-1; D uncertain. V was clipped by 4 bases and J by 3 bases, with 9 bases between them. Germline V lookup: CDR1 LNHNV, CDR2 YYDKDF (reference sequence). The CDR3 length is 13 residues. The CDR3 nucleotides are TGTGCCACCAGCACAAACGGGGACACTGAAGCTTTCTTT. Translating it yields CATSTNGDTEAFF.

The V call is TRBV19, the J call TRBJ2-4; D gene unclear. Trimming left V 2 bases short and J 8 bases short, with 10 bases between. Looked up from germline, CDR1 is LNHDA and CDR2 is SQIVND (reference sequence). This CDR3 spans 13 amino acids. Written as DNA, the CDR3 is TGTGCCAGTAGTATAACCGGAGATGACATTCAGTACTTC. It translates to CASSITGDDIQYF. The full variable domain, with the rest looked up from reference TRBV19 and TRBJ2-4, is DGGITQSPKYLFRKEGQNVTLSCEQNLNHDAMYWYRQDPGQGLRLIYYSQIVNDFQKGDIAEGYSVSREKKESFPLTVTSAQKNPTAFYLCASSITGDDIQYFGAGTRLSVL.

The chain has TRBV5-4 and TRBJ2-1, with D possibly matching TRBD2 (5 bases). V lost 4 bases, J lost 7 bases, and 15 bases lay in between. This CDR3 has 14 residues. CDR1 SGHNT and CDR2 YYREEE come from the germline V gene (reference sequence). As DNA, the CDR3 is TGTGCCAGCAGCAACGGCCACCCGGGGAATGAGCAGTTCTTC. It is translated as CASSNGHPGNEQFF.

The CDR3 loop is CASSITESDSPLHF. DNA of the CDR3: TGTGCCAGTAGTATTACAGAATCGGATTCACCCCTCCACTTT. This chain links TRBV19 with TRBJ1-6, with D hard to call. Germline CDR1 reads LNHDA; CDR2 reads SQIVND (reference sequence). The CDR3 contains 14 residues. The V and J ends lost 3 bases and 8 bases respectively, with 11 bases between them.

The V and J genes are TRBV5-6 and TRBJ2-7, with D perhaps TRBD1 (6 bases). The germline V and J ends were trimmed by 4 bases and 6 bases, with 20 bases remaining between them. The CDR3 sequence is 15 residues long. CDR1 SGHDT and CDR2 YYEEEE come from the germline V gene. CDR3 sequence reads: CASSRRVGAGSEQYF. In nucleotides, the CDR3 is TGTGCCAGCAGCCGAAGAGTGGGGGCCGGAAGCGAGCAGTACTTC.

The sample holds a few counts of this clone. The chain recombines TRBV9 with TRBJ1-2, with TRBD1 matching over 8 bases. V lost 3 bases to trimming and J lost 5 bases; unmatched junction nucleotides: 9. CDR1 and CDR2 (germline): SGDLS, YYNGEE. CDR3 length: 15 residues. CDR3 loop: CASSGPDRVEYGYTF. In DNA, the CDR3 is TGTGCCAGCAGCGGACCGGACAGGGTTGAGTATGGCTACACCTTC. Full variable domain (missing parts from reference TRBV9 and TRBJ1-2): DSGVTQTPKHLITATGQRVTLRCSPRSGDLSVYWYQQSLDQGLQFLIQYYNGEERAKGNILERFSAQQFPDLHSELNLSSLELGDSALYFCASSGPDRVEYGYTFGSGTRLTVV.

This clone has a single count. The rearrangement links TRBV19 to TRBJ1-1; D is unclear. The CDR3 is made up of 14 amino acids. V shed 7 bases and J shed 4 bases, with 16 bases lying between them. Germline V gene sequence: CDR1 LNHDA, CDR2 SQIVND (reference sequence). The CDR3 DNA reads TGTGCCAGTATGGAGGAAAGGGTAGGCACTGAAGCTTTCTTT. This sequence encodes CASMEERVGTEAFF.

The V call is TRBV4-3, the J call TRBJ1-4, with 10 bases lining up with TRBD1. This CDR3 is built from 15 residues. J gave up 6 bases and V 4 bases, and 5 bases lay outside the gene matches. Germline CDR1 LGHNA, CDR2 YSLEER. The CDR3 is CASSRTGTGDEKLFF. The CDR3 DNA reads TGCGCCAGCAGCCGAACCGGGACAGGGGATGAAAAACTGTTTTTT.

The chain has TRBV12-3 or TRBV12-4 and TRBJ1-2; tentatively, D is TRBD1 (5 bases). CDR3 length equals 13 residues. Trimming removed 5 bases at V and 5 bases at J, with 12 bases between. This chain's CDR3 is CASSRTYFYGYTF. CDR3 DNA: TGTGCCAGCAGTCGGACATACTTTTATGGCTACACCTTC.